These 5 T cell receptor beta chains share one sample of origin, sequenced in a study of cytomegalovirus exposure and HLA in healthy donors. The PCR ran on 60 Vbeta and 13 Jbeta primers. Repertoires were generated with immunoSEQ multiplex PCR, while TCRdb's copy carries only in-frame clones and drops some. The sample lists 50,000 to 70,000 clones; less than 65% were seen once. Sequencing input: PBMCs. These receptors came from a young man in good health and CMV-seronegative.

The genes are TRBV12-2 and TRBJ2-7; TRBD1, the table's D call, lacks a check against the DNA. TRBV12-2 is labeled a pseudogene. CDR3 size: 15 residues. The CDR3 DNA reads TGTGCAAGTCGCTGTCGGACAGGGGGCTTCGACGAGCAGTACTTC. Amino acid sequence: CASRCRTGGFDEQYF.

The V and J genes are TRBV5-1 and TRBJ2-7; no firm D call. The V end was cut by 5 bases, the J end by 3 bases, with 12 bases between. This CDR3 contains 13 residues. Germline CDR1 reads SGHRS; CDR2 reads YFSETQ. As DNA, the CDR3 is TGCGCCAGCAGTTATGACATCGGCTACGAGCAGTACTTC. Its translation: CASSYDIGYEQYF.

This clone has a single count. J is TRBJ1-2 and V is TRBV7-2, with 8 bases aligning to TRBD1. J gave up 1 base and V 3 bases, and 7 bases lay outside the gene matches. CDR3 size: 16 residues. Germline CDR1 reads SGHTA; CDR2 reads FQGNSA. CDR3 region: CASSFDPGGFNYGYTF. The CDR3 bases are TGTGCCAGCAGCTTCGATCCAGGGGGCTTTAACTATGGCTACACCTTC. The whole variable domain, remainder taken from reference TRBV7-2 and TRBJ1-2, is GAGVSQSPSNKVTEKGKDVELRCDPISGHTALYWYRQSLGQGLEFLIYFQGNSAPDKSGLPSDRFSAERTGGSVSTLTIQRTQQEDSAVYLCASSFDPGGFNYGYTFGSGTRLTVV.

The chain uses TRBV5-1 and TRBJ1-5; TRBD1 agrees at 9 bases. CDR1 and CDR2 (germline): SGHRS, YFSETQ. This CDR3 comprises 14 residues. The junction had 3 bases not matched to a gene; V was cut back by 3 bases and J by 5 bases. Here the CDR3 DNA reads TGCGCCAGCAGCTCGACAGGGGGGGATCAGCCCCAGCATTTT. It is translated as CASSSTGGDQPQHF.

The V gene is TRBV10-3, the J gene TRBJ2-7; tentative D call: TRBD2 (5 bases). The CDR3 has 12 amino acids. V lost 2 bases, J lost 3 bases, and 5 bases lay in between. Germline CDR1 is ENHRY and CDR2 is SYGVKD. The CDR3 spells CAISERDYEQYF. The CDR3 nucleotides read TGTGCCATCAGTGAGCGGGACTACGAGCAGTACTTC.